This is a list of T cell receptor beta chains from one sample in a study of cytomegalovirus exposure and HLA in healthy donors. The assay was immunoSEQ multiplex PCR, and TCRdb's table has in-frame clones only and misses some. Among about 83,000 clones listed, roughly 80% were seen once. Material: PBMCs. These receptors were collected from a woman younger than 45 in good health and CMV-seronegative. Both conserved end residues are trimmed from each CDR3. The D gene is left open where the match is weak.

d_gene,v_gene,j_gene,CDR3aa
NA,TRBV5-1,TRBJ2-6,ASSLVGVGSHSGANVLT
NA,TRBV7-2,TRBJ2-3,ASSLGRFTDTQY
NA,TRBV20-1,TRBJ2-3,SARATDTQY
TRBD2,TRBV28,TRBJ2-7,ASSPPGLGAYEQY
TRBD1,TRBV9,TRBJ1-2,ASSTEGAPGYGYT
TRBD2,TRBV14,TRBJ2-7,ASSQEISGRTYEQY
TRBD1,TRBV4-3,TRBJ1-1,ASSQDPQGAGGTEAF
NA,TRBV9,TRBJ2-2,ASSAWGAGELF
NA,TRBV28,TRBJ2-7,ASSSATRLHY
NA,TRBV27,TRBJ1-6,ASSSSSYNSPLH
TRBD2,TRBV5-6,TRBJ2-7,ASRIRRLAGGHRSYEQY
TRBD1,TRBV27,TRBJ2-3,ASNGRDSGTDTQY
NA,TRBV28,TRBJ1-5,ASRYSFLTGRRNQPQH
TRBD1,TRBV7-2,TRBJ2-7,ASSVRPGTGYEQY
NA,TRBV2,TRBJ1-1,ASSEALWTVNTEAF
TRBD1,TRBV5-1,TRBJ2-2,ASSPRPGGASNTGELF